This TCR beta chain came from a study of OX40 agonist ivuxolimab in advanced cancers. Turning to the study itself: The drug used for patients, ivuxolimab, was an agonistic anti-OX40 (CD134) antibody. Study-wide findings and caveats: Certain nonresponding patients likewise had low normalized T-cell clonal expansion.

This clone was detected once. The antigen is not known. Generated by immunoSEQ multiplex PCR, the TCRdb table keeps only in-frame clones and is missing some. The profile shows 29,000 or so clones, around nine tenths of them singletons. Trimming took off 5 bases at V and 6 bases at J, with 19 bases between the two ends. The CDR3 has 15 amino acids. The germline V gene has CDR1 SGDLS and CDR2 YYNGEE. The genes are TRBV9 and TRBJ2-3; D not certain. The receptor was derived from an adult with an advanced solid tumor such as melanoma, head and neck, liver or kidney cancer. The source was CD4+ or CD8+ T cells sorted from blood, collected in a trial of the OX40 agonist ivuxolimab. CDR3 DNA sequence: TGTGCCAGCAGTGAACACAACACCATCGGGGATACGCAGTATTTT. Protein product: CASSEHNTIGDTQYF.